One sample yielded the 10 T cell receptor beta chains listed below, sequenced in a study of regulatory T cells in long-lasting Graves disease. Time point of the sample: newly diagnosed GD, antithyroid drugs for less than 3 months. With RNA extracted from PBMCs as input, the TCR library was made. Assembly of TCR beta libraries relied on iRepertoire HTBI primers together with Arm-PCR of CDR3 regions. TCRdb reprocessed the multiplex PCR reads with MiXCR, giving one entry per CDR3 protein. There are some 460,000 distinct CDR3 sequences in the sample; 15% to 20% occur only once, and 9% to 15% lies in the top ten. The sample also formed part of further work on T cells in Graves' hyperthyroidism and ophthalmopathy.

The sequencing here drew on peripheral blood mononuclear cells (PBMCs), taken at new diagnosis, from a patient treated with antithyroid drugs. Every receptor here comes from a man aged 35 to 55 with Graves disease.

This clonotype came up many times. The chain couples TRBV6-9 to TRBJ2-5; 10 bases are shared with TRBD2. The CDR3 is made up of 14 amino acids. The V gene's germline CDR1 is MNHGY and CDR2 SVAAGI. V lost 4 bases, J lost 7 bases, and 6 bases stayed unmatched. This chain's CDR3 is CASSWTSGWATQYF. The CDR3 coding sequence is TGTGCCAGCAGTTGGACTAGCGGTTGGGCGACCCAGTACTTC.

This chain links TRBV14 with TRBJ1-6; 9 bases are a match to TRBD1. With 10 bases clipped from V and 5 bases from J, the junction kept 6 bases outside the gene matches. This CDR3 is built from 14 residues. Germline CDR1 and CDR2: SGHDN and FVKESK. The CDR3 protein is CATGTGRNNSPLHF. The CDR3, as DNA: TGTGCCACTGGGACAGGGCGAAATAATTCACCCCTCCACTTT.

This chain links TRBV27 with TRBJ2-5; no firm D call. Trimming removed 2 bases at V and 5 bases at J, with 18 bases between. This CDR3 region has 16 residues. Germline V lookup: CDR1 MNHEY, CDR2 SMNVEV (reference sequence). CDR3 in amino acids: CASSLEGRMTSETQYF. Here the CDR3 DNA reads TGTGCCAGCAGTTTAGAAGGACGTATGACCTCTGAGACCCAGTACTTC.

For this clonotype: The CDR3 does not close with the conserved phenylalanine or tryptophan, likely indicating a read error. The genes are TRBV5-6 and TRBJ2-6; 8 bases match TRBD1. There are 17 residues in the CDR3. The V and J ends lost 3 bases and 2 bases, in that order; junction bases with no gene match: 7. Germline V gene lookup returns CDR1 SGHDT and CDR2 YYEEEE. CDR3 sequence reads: CASSWGQAPPGANVLTS. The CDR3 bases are TGTGCCAGCAGCTGGGGACAGGCGCCCCCTGGGGCCAACGTCCTGACTTCC.

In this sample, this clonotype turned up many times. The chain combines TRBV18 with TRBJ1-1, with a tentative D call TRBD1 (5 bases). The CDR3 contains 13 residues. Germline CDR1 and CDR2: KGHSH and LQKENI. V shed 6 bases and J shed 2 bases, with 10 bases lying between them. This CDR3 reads CASSPGTNTEAFF. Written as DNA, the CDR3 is TGTGCCAGCTCGCCAGGGACTAACACTGAAGCTTTCTTT.

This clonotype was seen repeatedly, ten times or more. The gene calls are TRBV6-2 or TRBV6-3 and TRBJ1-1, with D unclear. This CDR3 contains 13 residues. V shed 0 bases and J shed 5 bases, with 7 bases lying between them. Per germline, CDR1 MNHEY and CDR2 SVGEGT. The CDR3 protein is CASSYSGRTEAFF. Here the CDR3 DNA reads TGTGCCAGCAGTTACTCCGGAAGGACTGAAGCTTTCTTT.

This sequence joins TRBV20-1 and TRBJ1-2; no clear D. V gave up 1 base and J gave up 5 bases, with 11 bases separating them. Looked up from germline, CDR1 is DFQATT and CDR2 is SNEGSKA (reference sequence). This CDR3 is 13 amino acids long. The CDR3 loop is CSARVLAVYGYTF. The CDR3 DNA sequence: TGCAGTGCTAGAGTTCTTGCAGTTTATGGCTACACCTTC.

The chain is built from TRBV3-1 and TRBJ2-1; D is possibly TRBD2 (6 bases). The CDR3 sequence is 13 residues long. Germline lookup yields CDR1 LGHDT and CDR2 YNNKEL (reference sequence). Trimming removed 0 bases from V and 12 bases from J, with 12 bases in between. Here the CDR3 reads CASSQESGGSQFF. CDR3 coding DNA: TGTGCCAGCAGCCAAGAGTCAGGAGGGTCGCAGTTCTTC.

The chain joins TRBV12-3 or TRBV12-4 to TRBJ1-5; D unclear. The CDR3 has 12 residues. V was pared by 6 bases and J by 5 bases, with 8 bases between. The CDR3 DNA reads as TGTGCCAGCAGACAGAACCATCAGCCCCAGCATTTT. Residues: CASRQNHQPQHF.

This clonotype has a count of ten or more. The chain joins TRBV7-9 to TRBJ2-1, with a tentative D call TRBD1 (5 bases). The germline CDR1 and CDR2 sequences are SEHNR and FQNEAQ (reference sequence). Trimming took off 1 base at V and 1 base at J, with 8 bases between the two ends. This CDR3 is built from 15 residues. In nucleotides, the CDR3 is TGTGCCAGCAGCTTAGACAGGAGATCCTACAATGAGCAGTTCTTC. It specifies CASSLDRRSYNEQFF.